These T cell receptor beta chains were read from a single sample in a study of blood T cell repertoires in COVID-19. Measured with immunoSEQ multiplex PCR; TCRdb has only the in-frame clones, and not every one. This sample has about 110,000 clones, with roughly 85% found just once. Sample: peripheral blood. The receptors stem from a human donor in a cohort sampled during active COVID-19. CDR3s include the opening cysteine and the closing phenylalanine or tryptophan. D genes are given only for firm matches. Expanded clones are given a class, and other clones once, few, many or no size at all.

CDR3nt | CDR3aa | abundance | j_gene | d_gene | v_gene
TGTGCCACCAGTGATTCCTCCAATCAGCCCCAGCATTTT | CATSDSSNQPQHF | NA | TRBJ1-5 | NA | TRBV24-1
TGCGCCAGCAGCGTCGGGACACAGAAAAACTATGGCTACACCTTC | CASSVGTQKNYGYTF | NA | TRBJ1-2 | NA | TRBV5-1
TGTGCCAGCTCACCACCCTATCTCAATGAGCAGTTCTTC | CASSPPYLNEQFF | NA | TRBJ2-1 | NA | TRBV18
TGTGCCAGCAGTTCAACAGCTGGAAACACCATATATTTT | CASSSTAGNTIYF | once | TRBJ1-3 | NA | TRBV6-6
TGTGCCAGTCGGGGACAGGGGTTCTATGGCTACACCTTC | CASRGQGFYGYTF | NA | TRBJ1-2 | TRBD1 | TRBV19
TGTGCCAGCAGCCAAGCGGCAGGGGGTGGCTACACCTTC | CASSQAAGGGYTF | NA | TRBJ1-2 | TRBD1 | TRBV3-1/TRBV3-2
TGTGCCAGCAGCATACCACAGGGATACTCCTCCTACAATGAGCAGTTCTTC | CASSIPQGYSSYNEQFF | NA | TRBJ2-1 | NA | TRBV11-2
TGTGCCAGCAGCCTCCGCCGGACAGGGTTTGTAGGTACGGACACTGAAGCTTTCTTT | CASSLRRTGFVGTDTEAFF | NA | TRBJ1-1 | TRBD1 | TRBV7-8
TGTGCCAGCTCACCCATGGCCCACACCGGGGAGCTGTTTTTT | CASSPMAHTGELFF | NA | TRBJ2-2 | NA | TRBV18
TGTGCCAGTAGTCCCACTTCGACAGTAACCTACGAGCAGTACTTC | CASSPTSTVTYEQYF | NA | TRBJ2-7 | NA | TRBV19
TGTGCTAGCAGCTTAGCCCCCTCGAGCACAGATACGCAGTATTTT | CASSLAPSSTDTQYF | NA | TRBJ2-3 | NA | TRBV7-7
TGTGCCAGCAGCTTGTGGCTAGCGCGGGGCACAGATACGCAGTATTTT | CASSLWLARGTDTQYF | few | TRBJ2-3 | NA | TRBV5-6